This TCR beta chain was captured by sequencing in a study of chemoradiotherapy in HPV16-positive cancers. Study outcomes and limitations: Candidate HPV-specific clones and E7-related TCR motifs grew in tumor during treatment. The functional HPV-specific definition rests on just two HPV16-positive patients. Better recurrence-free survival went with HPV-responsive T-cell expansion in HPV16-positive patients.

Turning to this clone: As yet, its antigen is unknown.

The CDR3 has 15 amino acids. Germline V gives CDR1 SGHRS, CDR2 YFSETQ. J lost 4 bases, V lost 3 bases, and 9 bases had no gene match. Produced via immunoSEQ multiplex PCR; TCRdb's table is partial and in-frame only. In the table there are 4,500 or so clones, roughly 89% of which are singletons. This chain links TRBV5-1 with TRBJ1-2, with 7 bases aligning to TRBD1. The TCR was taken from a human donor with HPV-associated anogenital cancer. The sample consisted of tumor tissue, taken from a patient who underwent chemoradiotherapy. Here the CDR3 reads CASSSERGRGYGYTF. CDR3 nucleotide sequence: TGCGCCAGCAGCTCGGAAAGGGGGCGCGGCTATGGCTACACCTTC. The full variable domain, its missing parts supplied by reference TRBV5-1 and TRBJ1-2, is KAGVTQTPRYLIKTRGQQVTLSCSPISGHRSVSWYQQTPGQGLQFLFEYFSETQRNKGNFPGRFSGRQFSNSRSEMNVSTLELGDSALYLCASSSERGRGYGYTFGSGTRLTVV.